This TCR beta chain comes out of a study of blood T cell repertoires in COVID-19. The wider study: PBMCs, B-cell-depleted T cells, or T cells provided the cDNA or gDNA that made up the material.

Some clones are missing from TCRdb's copy, which holds only in-frame ones; the method was immunoSEQ multiplex PCR. Among around 300,000 clones listed, roughly 89% were seen once. Participants had their cohort set by participant-reported clinical history. Resolution of symptoms, clearance, or two negative PCRs was present in recovered Cohort 3 donors. The CDR3 length is 18 residues. J gave up 1 base and V 5 bases, and 16 bases lay outside the gene matches. CDR1 is SGHVS and CDR2 is FQNEAQ in the germline V gene. This chain uses TRBV7-8 with TRBJ1-1; 7 bases line up with TRBD1. Sequenced sample: PBMCs or T cells enriched from blood (not recorded which). The receptor was derived from a woman in her 40s who had recovered from COVID-19. The CDR3: CASSHLEWTGRPNTEAFF. CDR3 coding DNA: TGTGCCAGCAGCCACCTCGAATGGACAGGTCGACCGAACACTGAAGCTTTCTTT.